A single sample is the source of the 26 T cell receptor beta chains below, sequenced in a study of OX40 agonist ivuxolimab in advanced cancers. Clones were read by immunoSEQ multiplex PCR, and TCRdb kept only the in-frame ones, dropping some. The sample records 43,000 or so clones, 85% to 90% being singletons. Sequenced material: CD4+ or CD8+ T cells sorted from blood, taken in a trial of the OX40 agonist ivuxolimab. The receptor set was obtained from an adult with an advanced solid tumor such as melanoma, head and neck, liver or kidney cancer.

The chain is built from TRBV7-9 and TRBJ1-3; no clear D gene. The germline CDR1 and CDR2 sequences are SEHNR and FQNEAQ (reference sequence). CDR3 length: 16 amino acids. Trimming removed 4 bases at V and 4 bases at J, with 17 bases between. CDR3 sequence reads: CASSSGLNLAGNTIYF. CDR3 DNA: TGTGCCAGCAGCTCTGGACTAAATCTGGCGGGAAACACCATATATTTT.

This clone has a single count. The V and J genes are TRBV5-1 and TRBJ2-7; the D is unclear. V gave up 0 bases and J gave up 3 bases, with 10 bases separating them. The germline V gene encodes CDR1 SGHRS and CDR2 YFSETQ. The CDR3 spans 14 residues. DNA of the CDR3: TGCGCCAGCAGCTTGGAAAGGGCCGACTACGAGCAGTACTTC. Protein sequence: CASSLERADYEQYF.

This chain uses TRBV25-1 with TRBJ2-3; D could derive from TRBD1 or TRBD2 (6 bases each). The germline V gene encodes CDR1 MGHDK and CDR2 SYGVNS. The V gene lost 1 base and the J gene lost 0 bases, with 17 bases spanning the gap. The CDR3 totals 18 residues. CDR3 nucleotides: TGTGCCAGCAGTGAATTAGGTTGGGGGGCCAGCAGCACAGATACGCAGTATTTT. Its translation is CASSELGWGASSTDTQYF.

The count of this clone is one. V gene TRBV5-4 combines with J gene TRBJ2-5; 7 bases match TRBD2. V was pared by 3 bases and J by 2 bases, with 10 bases of the junction left unmatched. The CDR3 consists of 16 residues. CDR1 is SGHNT, CDR2 YYREEE, per germline (reference sequence). The CDR3 bases are TGTGCCAGCAGCTCCTCCGGCATGGGACTACAAGAGACCCAGTACTTC. Residues: CASSSSGMGLQETQYF.

The genes are TRBV30 and TRBJ1-1; perhaps TRBD1 as D (6 bases). The germline V gene encodes CDR1 GTSNPN and CDR2 SVGIG (reference sequence). CDR3 size: 14 residues. The germline V and J ends were trimmed by 0 bases and 5 bases, with 13 bases remaining between them. In DNA form, the CDR3 reads TGTGCCTGGAGTGTGGGGGGCGCAGAAACTGAAGCTTTCTTT. This encodes CAWSVGGAETEAFF.

This clone was picked up one time. This chain joins TRBV5-1 and TRBJ1-6; 7 nucleotides agree with TRBD1. Germline loops: CDR1 SGHRS, CDR2 YFSETQ. Losses at the gene ends were 2 bases for V and 10 bases for J; bases not matched to a gene: 3. The CDR3 runs to 13 residues. The CDR3 DNA follows: TGCGCCAGCAGCTTCGACAGGGACTCACCCCTCCACTTT. It specifies CASSFDRDSPLHF.

This rearrangement joins TRBV2 to TRBJ2-7; D remains unclear. The CDR3 contains 10 residues. CDR1 and CDR2 (germline): SNHLY, FYNNEI. The V end was cut by 6 bases, the J end by 3 bases, with 3 bases between. The CDR3, as DNA: TGTGCCAGCAGCGACTACGAGCAGTACTTC. This encodes CASSDYEQYF.

The chain uses TRBV2 and TRBJ1-5, with D tentatively TRBD1 (5 bases). With 4 bases removed from V and 3 bases from J, the gap between germline ends came to 13 bases. The CDR3 contains 15 residues. Germline CDR1 reads SNHLY; CDR2 reads FYNNEI. CDR3 region: CASSVQGGTNQPQHF. CDR3 coding DNA: TGTGCCAGCAGTGTTCAGGGAGGGACCAATCAGCCCCAGCATTTT.

The V gene is TRBV5-1, the J gene TRBJ1-4; 9 bases align to TRBD1. The length of the CDR3 is 14 residues. The germline gives CDR1 SGHRS, CDR2 YFSETQ. Losses at the gene ends were 4 bases for V and 8 bases for J; bases not matched to a gene: 6. The CDR3 spells CASSKGQGEEKLFF. Here the CDR3 DNA reads TGCGCCAGCAGCAAGGGACAGGGAGAGGAAAAACTGTTTTTT. Supplemented by reference TRBV5-1 and TRBJ1-4, the full variable domain reads KAGVTQTPRYLIKTRGQQVTLSCSPISGHRSVSWYQQTPGQGLQFLFEYFSETQRNKGNFPGRFSGRQFSNSRSEMNVSTLELGDSALYLCASSKGQGEEKLFFGSGTQLSVL.

The J gene is TRBJ1-4, the V gene TRBV21-1; TRBD1 is taken as the D call from the table, unchecked against the DNA. TRBV21-1 is flagged as a pseudogene. This CDR3 spans 15 amino acids. The CDR3 is CASSLPGQGKEKLFF. In DNA, the CDR3 is TGTGCCAGCAGTCTACCGGGACAGGGGAAGGAAAAACTGTTTTTT.

The chain links TRBV9 to TRBJ1-1; D gene ambiguous. V was trimmed by 4 bases and J by 1 base, leaving 14 bases between them. The CDR3 loop spans 15 amino acids. CDR1 is SGDLS, CDR2 YYNGEE, per germline. CDR3 nucleotides: TGTGCCAGCAGCCCCCATGGCTTTACGAACACTGAAGCTTTCTTT. Its translation is CASSPHGFTNTEAFF. Filled out from reference TRBV9 and TRBJ1-1, the complete variable domain reads DSGVTQTPKHLITATGQRVTLRCSPRSGDLSVYWYQQSLDQGLQFLIQYYNGEERAKGNILERFSAQQFPDLHSELNLSSLELGDSALYFCASSPHGFTNTEAFFGQGTRLTVV.

The chain combines TRBV19 with TRBJ1-5, with D perhaps TRBD1 (5 bases). With 3 bases removed from V and 7 bases from J, the gap between germline ends came to 16 bases. Germline values: CDR1 LNHDA, CDR2 SQIVND (reference sequence). The CDR3 is 15 amino acids. The CDR3, as DNA: TGTGCCAGTAGTATGAGTAAGGGGTCGGCACAGCCCCAGCATTTT. The encoded protein is CASSMSKGSAQPQHF.

The rearrangement uses TRBV11-2 and TRBJ2-4, with TRBD2 matching 14 bases. V shed 0 bases and J 6 bases; nucleotides not matched to a gene: 10. Germline V CDR1 and CDR2: SGHAT, FQNNGV. The CDR3 consists of 19 residues. The CDR3 nucleotides are TGTGCCAGCAGCTTAGATTCCGATGGGACTAGCGGGAGAGCAAACATTCAGTACTTC. Protein product: CASSLDSDGTSGRANIQYF.

This chain links TRBV7-9 with TRBJ1-2; D is ambiguous. Trimming shortened V by 5 bases and J by 6 bases, and 10 bases separated the two germline ends. The CDR3 is made up of 12 amino acids. Germline V gives CDR1 SEHNR, CDR2 FQNEAQ (reference sequence). Here the CDR3 DNA reads TGTGCCAGCAGCCCCCGCAGACATGGCTACACCTTC. Amino acid sequence: CASSPRRHGYTF. Full variable domain (outside the CDR3, taken from reference TRBV7-9 and TRBJ1-2): DTGVSQNPRHKITKRGQNVTFRCDPISEHNRLYWYRQTLGQGPEFLTYFQNEAQLEKSRLLSDRFSAERPKGSFSTLEIQRTEQGDSAMYLCASSPRRHGYTFGSGTRLTVV.

The rearrangement uses TRBV28 and TRBJ2-7; perhaps TRBD2 as D (6 bases). CDR1 and CDR2 (germline): MDHEN, SYDVKM. This CDR3 comprises 15 residues. V lost 4 bases and J 3 bases, leaving 16 bases between the germline ends. The CDR3 coding sequence is TGTGCCAGCAGTTCGCGCCTCGGGGGTCTCTACGAGCAGTACTTC. Translation gives CASSSRLGGLYEQYF.

The V gene is TRBV2, the J gene TRBJ2-1; the D call may be TRBD1 or TRBD2 (5 bases each). Trimming took 8 bases from V and 9 from J, leaving 17 bases between them. This CDR3 contains 13 residues. CDR1 and CDR2 (germline): SNHLY, FYNNEI. This CDR3 is CASDSAGDGEQFF. The DNA of the CDR3 is TGTGCCAGCGACAGTGCGGGCGACGGTGAGCAGTTCTTC.

This clone has only one observation. The V gene is TRBV4-1, the J gene TRBJ1-3; D is unclear. The CDR3 spans 13 residues. V lost 6 bases, J lost 8 bases, and 14 bases lay in between. Germline values: CDR1 MGHRA, CDR2 YSYEKL. The CDR3 loop reads CASRSRLQDTIYF. CDR3 DNA: TGCGCCAGCAGGTCGAGACTCCAGGACACCATATATTTT.

The chain has TRBV6-1 and TRBJ1-1; D not resolved. The V end was cut by 5 bases, the J end by 4 bases, with 17 bases between. Germline V gene lookup returns CDR1 MNHNS and CDR2 SASEGT. This CDR3 is built from 15 residues. CDR3 sequence reads: CASSWEQTVFTEAFF. CDR3 bases: TGTGCCAGCAGTTGGGAGCAAACAGTGTTCACTGAAGCTTTCTTT.

This clone was seen a single time. The chain uses TRBV19 and TRBJ2-3, with D hard to call. V lost 3 bases, J lost 2 bases, and 9 bases lay in between. The CDR3 length is 14 residues. The germline CDR1 and CDR2 sequences are LNHDA and SQIVND (reference sequence). The CDR3 is CASSMRKVTDTQYF. The DNA for the CDR3 is TGTGCCAGTAGTATGCGGAAGGTCACAGATACGCAGTATTTT.

The chain employs TRBV19 and TRBJ2-1; the D is unclear. The CDR3 length is 16 residues. Germline CDR1 reads LNHDA; CDR2 reads SQIVND (reference sequence). V shed 6 bases and J shed 7 bases, with 22 bases lying between them. CDR3 residues: CASSSPGGLHHNEQFF. CDR3 nucleotide sequence: TGTGCCAGTAGCTCCCCCGGCGGCCTCCACCATAATGAGCAGTTCTTC. Complete variable domain (other parts from reference TRBV19 and TRBJ2-1): DGGITQSPKYLFRKEGQNVTLSCEQNLNHDAMYWYRQDPGQGLRLIYYSQIVNDFQKGDIAEGYSVSREKKESFPLTVTSAQKNPTAFYLCASSSPGGLHHNEQFFGPGTRLTVL.

The chain recombines TRBV18 with TRBJ1-1; tentatively, D is TRBD1 (5 bases). This CDR3 is 15 amino acids long. With 0 bases removed from V and 5 bases from J, the gap between germline ends came to 13 bases. The germline gives CDR1 KGHSH, CDR2 LQKENI. In DNA form, the CDR3 reads TGTGCCAGCTCACCACCCGGAGGGGTTGGGACTGAAGCTTTCTTT. Its translation is CASSPPGGVGTEAFF.

The J gene is TRBJ2-7, the V gene TRBV18, with D possibly being TRBD1 or TRBD2 (5 bases each). Trimming stripped 2 bases from V and 0 bases from J, with 8 bases between. CDR1 and CDR2 from the germline V gene are KGHSH and LQKENI. This CDR3 region has 14 residues. The CDR3: CASSPKGSSYEQYF. The CDR3, as DNA: TGTGCCAGCTCACCAAAGGGGAGCTCCTACGAGCAGTACTTC.

The chain employs TRBV11-2 and TRBJ2-1, with D possibly TRBD2 on 6 matching bases. Germline CDR1 reads SGHAT; CDR2 reads FQNNGV. There are 13 residues in the CDR3. V was cut by 3 bases and J by 6 bases, with 9 bases left in between. Written as DNA, the CDR3 is TGTGCCAGCAGCTTGGGACTCCGCAATGAGCAGTTCTTC. Translating gives CASSLGLRNEQFF. Full variable domain (outside the CDR3, taken from reference TRBV11-2 and TRBJ2-1): EAGVAQSPRYKIIEKRQSVAFWCNPISGHATLYWYQQILGQGPKLLIQFQNNGVVDDSQLPKDRFSAERLKGVDSTLKIQPAKLEDSAVYLCASSLGLRNEQFFGPGTRLTVL.

The chain joins TRBV9 to TRBJ2-5, with D possibly called TRBD1 or TRBD2 (5 bases each). Germline values: CDR1 SGDLS, CDR2 YYNGEE. The CDR3 contains 14 residues. Trimming left V 2 bases short and J 4 bases short, with 12 bases between. CDR3 region: CASSVGRASETQYF. CDR3 bases: TGTGCCAGCAGCGTGGGGCGGGCGTCAGAGACCCAGTACTTC.

V gene TRBV5-1 combines with J gene TRBJ2-3; the match to TRBD1 covers 10 bases. V trimming: 2 bases; J trimming: 7 bases; junction bases outside the gene matches: 4. The germline CDR1 and CDR2 sequences are SGHRS and YFSETQ. The CDR3 is 14 residues long. This CDR3 is CASSFGDRGNTQYF. The CDR3, as DNA: TGCGCCAGCAGCTTCGGGGACAGGGGAAATACGCAGTATTTT.

A few counts support this clone. The V and J genes are TRBV5-6 and TRBJ2-5; TRBD1 aligns across 10 bases. The CDR3 runs 14 residues. The germline V gene encodes CDR1 SGHDT and CDR2 YYEEEE. Unmatched junction bases numbered 6, after V lost 5 bases and J lost 5 bases. CDR3 protein: CASRGTGAGETQYF. The CDR3 coding sequence is TGTGCCAGCAGGGGGACAGGGGCGGGTGAGACCCAGTACTTC.